Following are 20 T cell receptor beta chains from one sample sequenced in a study of shared clonotypes between healthy human individuals (dated by TCRdb to 2020 to 2021). To prepare the library, the immunoSEQ multiplex PCR assay was applied. Entries here come from immuneACCESS through TCRdb and include only in-frame sequences with V and J called. Some clones fail to appear in such tables; in the studies checked, an unresolved V gene covers under half of the shortfall, and the cause of the remainder is unknown. Across this sample there are over 400,000 clones, with 95% to 97% seen only once. The biggest ten clones account for approximately 0.06% of the sample. The specimen was naive CD4+ T cells sorted from blood. The cell subset or site label, as the study defines it: CD45RA+ positively selected. These receptors all stem from a woman aged 25 to 39 in good health.

The rearrangement joins TRBV18 to TRBJ2-7; TRBD1 or TRBD2 may be the D gene (6 bases each). Trimming took off 3 bases at V and 5 bases at J, with 14 bases between the two ends. Germline V CDR1 and CDR2: KGHSH, LQKENI. This CDR3 spans 14 amino acids. CDR3 coding DNA: TGTGCCAGCTCACCGGGGCTTAGGGGGGACGAGCAGTACTTC. Translating gives CASSPGLRGDEQYF.

The chain carries TRBV7-9 and TRBJ2-1; TRBD2 agrees at 9 bases. The ends lost 5 bases at V and 7 bases at J; junction bases unmatched: 9. Germline CDR1 reads SEHNR; CDR2 reads FQNEAQ (reference sequence). This CDR3 contains 15 residues. CDR3 nucleotides: TGTGCCAGCAGCCCGGCGGGAGGGCCTTTGAATGAGCAGTTCTTC. Protein sequence: CASSPAGGPLNEQFF.

V is TRBV28 and J is TRBJ2-7; 14 nucleotides match TRBD2. The V gene's germline CDR1 is MDHEN and CDR2 SYDVKM. The J segment lost 4 bases and the V segment lost 5 bases, leaving 4 bases of the junction unmatched. The CDR3 runs to 15 residues. CDR3: CASSQGTSGRYEQYF. The CDR3, as DNA: TGTGCCAGCAGTCAGGGGACTAGCGGGAGATACGAGCAGTACTTC.

CDR3 residues: CASSPSLGENEQFF. In nucleotides, the CDR3 is TGTGCCAGCTCACCCAGTTTGGGAGAGAATGAGCAGTTCTTC. The chain couples TRBV18 to TRBJ2-1, with a tentative D call TRBD2 (5 bases). This CDR3 comprises 14 residues. Looked up from germline, CDR1 is KGHSH and CDR2 is LQKENI. Between the trimmed V and J ends, which lost 3 bases and 7 bases, there was a span of 13 bases.

This sequence joins TRBV27 and TRBJ1-1, with D uncertain. Trimming left V 3 bases short and J 2 bases short, with 13 bases between. The germline gives CDR1 MNHEY, CDR2 SMNVEV (reference sequence). CDR3 length: 15 amino acids. In DNA, the CDR3 is TGTGCCAGCAGTTTGGTCGGTTTTGGAAACACTGAAGCTTTCTTT. Its translation: CASSLVGFGNTEAFF.

The rearrangement links TRBV28 to TRBJ1-4; D unclear. With 1 base removed from V and 4 bases from J, the gap between germline ends came to 4 bases. Germline CDR1 MDHEN, CDR2 SYDVKM. The CDR3 is made up of 13 amino acids. The chain's CDR3 is CASSLSSNEKLFF. The CDR3 bases are TGTGCCAGCAGTTTATCCAGTAATGAAAAACTGTTTTTT.

V gene TRBV6-1 combines with J gene TRBJ1-1; 9 bases are shared with TRBD1. The CDR3 runs to 14 residues. With V trimmed by 7 bases and J by 5 bases, 8 bases remained unmatched. From germline, CDR1 is MNHNS and CDR2 SASEGT. CDR3 nucleotides: TGTGCCAGCAAGCCGGGACAGGGAACGACTGAAGCTTTCTTT. It encodes CASKPGQGTTEAFF.

J is TRBJ2-6 and V is TRBV18, with TRBD1 identical over 12 bases. Germline V gives CDR1 KGHSH, CDR2 LQKENI. CDR3 length: 17 residues. With V trimmed by 2 bases and J by 2 bases, 1 base remained unmatched. The CDR3 nucleotides are TGTGCCAGCTCACCAGGGACAGGGGGCGCTGGGGCCAACGTCCTGACTTTC. It codes for CASSPGTGGAGANVLTF.

V and J are TRBV5-8 and TRBJ2-4, with D perhaps TRBD1 (6 bases). V lost 3 bases and J lost 4, with 14 bases in between. The germline V gene has CDR1 SGHTS and CDR2 YDEGEE. The CDR3 has 15 amino acids. CDR3 nucleotides: TGTGCCAGCAGCTGGCACCCCGGGACAAAAAACATTCAGTACTTC. Its translation is CASSWHPGTKNIQYF. Together with reference TRBV5-8 and TRBJ2-4, the CDR3 gives the full variable domain: EAGVTQSPTHLIKTRGQQATLRCSPISGHTSVYWYQQALGLGLQFLLWYDEGEERNRGNFPPRFSGRQFPNYSSELNVNALELEDSALYLCASSWHPGTKNIQYFGAGTRLSVL.

This chain joins TRBV7-2 and TRBJ2-5; tentatively, D is TRBD2 (6 bases). V gave up 5 bases and J gave up 2 bases, with 15 bases separating them. Germline V gene sequence: CDR1 SGHTA, CDR2 FQGNSA. This CDR3 spans 15 amino acids. CDR3 residues: CASSRGLGPQETQYF. The CDR3 nucleotides are TGTGCCAGCAGCAGGGGACTGGGACCGCAAGAGACCCAGTACTTC.

For this clone: Different DNA sequences within this sample yield the same CDR3. The chain employs TRBV28 and TRBJ2-7; 8 bases fit TRBD1. The V gene's germline CDR1 is MDHEN and CDR2 SYDVKM. The trim removed 5 bases at V and 2 bases at J, leaving 5 bases unmatched. This CDR3 contains 14 residues. The CDR3 is CASSPPDRAYEQYF. Here the CDR3 DNA reads TGTGCCAGCAGTCCCCCGGACAGGGCCTACGAGCAGTACTTC.

V is TRBV7-9 and J is TRBJ2-1; D not certain. From germline, CDR1 is SEHNR and CDR2 FQNEAQ (reference sequence). Trimming took 5 bases from V and 10 from J, leaving 12 bases between them. This CDR3 has 12 amino acids. For the CDR3, the DNA is TGTGCCAGCAGCGCCGACTTCGGCGAGCAGTTCTTC. This translates into CASSADFGEQFF.

This clone came up once. The V and J genes are TRBV6-5 and TRBJ2-2; 10 bases match TRBD2. CDR1 is MNHEY and CDR2 is SVGAGI in the germline V gene. The CDR3 is 15 amino acids. The V segment lost 2 bases and the J segment 3 bases; nucleotides outside the gene matches: 0. CDR3 DNA: TGTGCCAGCAGTTACGGGACTAGCGACACCGGGGAGCTGTTTTTT. It yields the protein CASSYGTSDTGELFF.

CDR3 nucleotide sequence: TGTGCCTGGAGTTTGGGGACAGGAAACACTGAAGCTTTCTTT. Translation gives CAWSLGTGNTEAFF. The V call is TRBV30, the J call TRBJ1-1, with 8 bases aligning to TRBD1. Per germline, CDR1 GTSNPN and CDR2 SVGIG (reference sequence). V shed 2 bases, J shed 2 bases, and the junction held 4 bases outside the gene matches. The CDR3 loop spans 14 amino acids.

This chain's CDR3 is CASSLGPTLSSYNEQFF. The CDR3 DNA reads TGTGCCAGCAGCTTGGGCCCGACGCTGAGCTCCTACAATGAGCAGTTCTTC. The rearrangement uses TRBV5-5 and TRBJ2-1; D is ambiguous. CDR3 length: 17 residues. Trimming took off 0 bases at V and 0 bases at J, with 13 bases between the two ends. Germline values: CDR1 SGHKS, CDR2 YYEKEE (reference sequence).

This chain joins TRBV25-1 and TRBJ2-6; maybe TRBD2 (6 bases). Germline values: CDR1 MGHDK, CDR2 SYGVNS. This CDR3 comprises 17 residues. The V end lost 3 bases, the J end lost 0 bases, and 12 bases lay between the germline ends. DNA for the CDR3: TGTGCCAGCAGTGAGGGTAGCGGACCCTCTGGGGCCAACGTCCTGACTTTC. This sequence encodes CASSEGSGPSGANVLTF.

The chain links TRBV28 to TRBJ2-1; possibly TRBD1 or TRBD2 for D (5 bases each). Germline CDR1 is MDHEN and CDR2 is SYDVKM. The CDR3 has 14 residues. The germline V and J ends were trimmed by 1 base and 10 bases, with 14 bases remaining between them. The CDR3 protein is CASSLSFGAGEQFF. The CDR3 nucleotides are TGTGCCAGCAGTTTATCCTTCGGGGCAGGGGAGCAGTTCTTC.

The chain is built from TRBV19 and TRBJ2-1, with 11 bases aligning to TRBD2. Germline lookup yields CDR1 LNHDA and CDR2 SQIVND (reference sequence). The CDR3 is 15 residues long. Losses at the gene ends were 6 bases for V and 3 bases for J; bases not matched to a gene: 4. This CDR3 is CASRPGLADYNEQFF. CDR3 DNA sequence: TGTGCCAGTAGGCCGGGACTAGCGGACTACAATGAGCAGTTCTTC.

V is TRBV6-4 and J is TRBJ2-7; 8 bases map to TRBD2. The CDR3 extends over 14 amino acids. V shed 7 bases and J 5 bases; nucleotides not matched to a gene: 10. Germline V gene sequence: CDR1 MRHNA, CDR2 SNTAGT. CDR3 residues: CASIPTGLAHEQYF. Here the CDR3 DNA reads TGTGCCAGCATCCCCACCGGACTAGCTCACGAGCAGTACTTC.

The genes are TRBV7-6 and TRBJ2-2; 10 nucleotides agree with TRBD2. The CDR3 totals 16 residues. With V trimmed by 3 bases and J by 7 bases, 8 bases remained unmatched. The germline CDR1 and CDR2 sequences are SGHVS and FNYEAQ. The chain's CDR3 is CASSFLLAGGIGELFF. CDR3 bases: TGTGCCAGCAGCTTCTTATTAGCGGGAGGAATCGGGGAGCTGTTTTTT.